This entry describes one T cell receptor beta chain. What it binds is not known. This record comes from a study of CD8 T cells in cerebrospinal fluid in Alzheimer's disease. Findings and limits, study-wide: Versus healthy subjects, Alzheimer's patients more often had clones of at least 3%.

With the 10x single-cell sequencing reads reprocessed, TCRdb shows one record per CDR3 protein and no DNA. The listing contains fewer than 1,000 distinct CDR3 sequences. Germline CDR1 and CDR2: SGHRS and YFSETQ. This CDR3 is built from 15 residues. A live/dead marker was used to sort live CSF cells for droplet sequencing. The chain joins TRBV5-1 to TRBJ2-7. The receptor was derived from a human donor with Parkinson's disease. Specimen: cerebrospinal fluid. The CDR3 protein is CASSHITQNRYEQYF. The entire variable domain, with the rest obtained from reference TRBV5-1 and TRBJ2-7, is as follows: KAGVTQTPRYLIKTRGQQVTLSCSPISGHRSVSWYQQTPGQGLQFLFEYFSETQRNKGNFPGRFSGRQFSNSRSEMNVSTLELGDSALYLCASSHITQNRYEQYFGPGTRLTVT.